This T cell receptor beta chain stems from a study of CD8 T cells in Susac syndrome. RNA totalling roughly 0.45 to 1 ug underwent reverse transcription with random hexamers. Amplification of TCR beta CDR3 used immunoSEQ multiplex PCR across 54 Vbeta and 13 Jbeta. Each CDR3 protein is one row after TCRdb ran MiXCR on the immunoSEQ multiplex PCR reads. Found here are around 280,000 distinct CDR3 sequences, 70% to 90% of them singletons; the top ten hold around 0.12%. Sequencing of TCR beta covered CD8+ and CD4+ T cells obtained from blood. The patients who served as multiple sclerosis controls were treatment-naive and had stable or active relapsing-remitting disease that fulfilled the revised McDonald criteria. The sequenced sample was CD8+ T cells from PBMCs. This clonotype was obtained from a human donor with multiple sclerosis.

Here the CDR3 reads CASSRRSGSSYNEQFF. The DNA of the CDR3 is TGTGCCAGCAGTCGTCGTAGCGGGAGCTCCTACAATGAGCAGTTCTTC. The chain uses TRBV28 and TRBJ2-1; 9 nucleotides match TRBD2. The CDR3 is 16 amino acids. Germline V gene lookup returns CDR1 MDHEN and CDR2 SYDVKM. V trimming: 5 bases; J trimming: 0 bases; junction bases outside the gene matches: 5.